These 31 T cell receptor beta chains share one sample of origin, sequenced in a study of OX40 agonist ivuxolimab in advanced cancers. Here immunoSEQ multiplex PCR was the method, and the copy in TCRdb shows in-frame clones only, minus some. The sample holds under 85,000 clones, 94% seen once. This sample comprised CD4+ or CD8+ T cells sorted from blood, obtained in a trial of the OX40 agonist ivuxolimab. The receptor set was obtained from an adult with an advanced solid tumor such as melanoma, head and neck, liver or kidney cancer.

CDR3 region: CASSQGTGRDNEQFF. The CDR3 coding sequence is TGCGCCAGCAGCCAAGGGACAGGTCGGGACAATGAGCAGTTCTTC. The chain uses TRBV4-3 and TRBJ2-1, with TRBD1 matching over 7 bases. The V gene's germline CDR1 is LGHNA and CDR2 YSLEER. V shed 1 base and J 5 bases; nucleotides not matched to a gene: 5. The CDR3 totals 15 residues.

This chain connects TRBV5-4 to TRBJ2-3; 8 nucleotides agree with TRBD2. The CDR3 covers 13 residues. Unmatched junction bases numbered 8, after V lost 0 bases and J lost 14 bases. Germline CDR1 and CDR2: SGHNT and YYREEE (reference sequence). The CDR3 is CASSLAVEREPYF. The CDR3 region has the DNA TGTGCCAGCAGCTTGGCCGTCGAGCGGGAGCCGTATTTT.

The chain combines TRBV29-1 with TRBJ2-2; 7 bases match TRBD2. The CDR3 has 13 amino acids. V lost 7 bases and J lost 5; bases outside the gene matches: 7. In germline, CDR1 is SQVTM, CDR2 ANQGSEA. CDR3 DNA sequence: TGCAGCGGGACGACTAGCTCTACCGGGGAGCTGTTTTTT. Protein: CSGTTSSTGELFF.

The V gene is TRBV27, the J gene TRBJ2-1; 12 bases are shared with TRBD2. Germline V CDR1 and CDR2: MNHEY, SMNVEV (reference sequence). With 3 bases clipped from V and 4 bases from J, the junction kept 4 bases outside the gene matches. This CDR3 comprises 16 residues. Written as DNA, the CDR3 is TGTGCCAGCAGTTTGACTAGCGGGAGTATGTACAATGAGCAGTTCTTC. This gives the protein CASSLTSGSMYNEQFF.

The chain links TRBV13 to TRBJ2-1; 12 nucleotides match TRBD2. Looked up from germline, CDR1 is PRHDT and CDR2 is FYEKMQ (reference sequence). J gave up 3 bases and V 2 bases, and 2 bases lay outside the gene matches. The CDR3 sequence is 16 residues long. CDR3 nucleotide sequence: TGTGCCAGCAGCTTAAGGACTAGCGGGAACTACAATGAGCAGTTCTTC. This gives the protein CASSLRTSGNYNEQFF.

The V and J genes are TRBV7-2 and TRBJ2-2; 11 nucleotides agree with TRBD2. Losses at the gene ends were 4 bases for V and 0 bases for J; bases not matched to a gene: 10. CDR3 size: 19 residues. Germline V lookup: CDR1 SGHTA, CDR2 FQGNSA. DNA for the CDR3: TGTGCCAGCAGCTCAGCCCAGCTAGCGGGAGGCACGAACACCGGGGAGCTGTTTTTT. Residues: CASSSAQLAGGTNTGELFF.

The chain couples TRBV9 to TRBJ1-2; D perhaps matches TRBD1 (6 bases). The CDR3 sequence is 18 residues long. Germline CDR1 is SGDLS and CDR2 is YYNGEE. Trimming took 4 bases from V and 4 from J, leaving 26 bases between them. CDR3 nucleotides: TGTGCCAGCAGCCCCCGGTTTTACAGGGAATACGGTGTCTATGGCTACACCTTC. It is translated as CASSPRFYREYGVYGYTF.

The V call is TRBV5-6, the J call TRBJ2-5; D remains unclear. This CDR3 spans 15 amino acids. Germline CDR1 reads SGHDT; CDR2 reads YYEEEE. The V end was cut by 0 bases, the J end by 2 bases, with 11 bases between. Written as DNA, the CDR3 is TGTGCCAGCAGCTTGGATTGGACCACTCAAGAGACCCAGTACTTC. Translation: CASSLDWTTQETQYF.

This sequence joins TRBV15 and TRBJ2-2, with a possible D match to TRBD1 (6 bases). Germline CDR1 is LNHNV and CDR2 is YYDKDF (reference sequence). The V and J ends lost 0 bases and 3 bases respectively, with 11 bases between them. This CDR3 has 16 residues. Written as DNA, the CDR3 is TGTGCCACCAGCAGAGATCGTACAGGGCACACCGGGGAGCTGTTTTTT. This encodes CATSRDRTGHTGELFF.

This clone is labeled medium-sized. The rearrangement uses TRBV4-1 and TRBJ1-1, with D possibly matching TRBD1 (5 bases). V lost 1 base and J lost 5, with 8 bases in between. Germline assignment: CDR1 MGHRA and CDR2 YSYEKL. The CDR3 is 13 amino acids. CDR3 in amino acids: CASSQAGSTEAFF. CDR3 in DNA: TGCGCCAGCAGCCAAGCAGGGTCAACTGAAGCTTTCTTT.

The chain uses TRBV9 and TRBJ1-1; no definite D call. This CDR3 has 13 amino acids. Trimming left V 0 bases short and J 0 bases short, with 3 bases between. CDR1 SGDLS and CDR2 YYNGEE come from the germline V gene. CDR3 residues: CASSVEMNTEAFF. DNA for the CDR3: TGTGCCAGCAGCGTAGAGATGAACACTGAAGCTTTCTTT.

The V gene is TRBV7-2, the J gene TRBJ2-3; 7 nucleotides line up with TRBD2. Trimming took 5 bases from V and 1 from J; bases not matched to a gene: 6. Germline V lookup: CDR1 SGHTA, CDR2 FQGNSA. CDR3 length: 15 residues. The CDR3: CASSQGGRGTDTQYF. In DNA form, the CDR3 reads TGTGCCAGCAGCCAGGGAGGGCGGGGCACAGATACGCAGTATTTT.

The V call is TRBV21-1, the J call TRBJ2-1; TRBD2, the table's D call, was not compared with the DNA. TRBV21-1 is an annotated pseudogene. This CDR3 spans 17 amino acids. CDR3 nucleotides: TGTGCCAGCAGCAAAGGGGAGGGCAGTTCCCAGAGGAATGAGCAGTTCTTC. It encodes CASSKGEGSSQRNEQFF.

The chain joins TRBV7-6 to TRBJ2-3; 7 bases agree with TRBD1. CDR1 and CDR2 (germline): SGHVS, FNYEAQ. V dropped 5 bases and J dropped 0; count of bases not matched to a gene: 23. The CDR3 contains 21 residues. The chain's CDR3 is CASSLPDTGESFFTSTDTQYF. CDR3 nucleotides: TGTGCCAGCAGCCTCCCAGATACAGGGGAGAGCTTCTTTACTAGCACAGATACGCAGTATTTT.

The rearrangement links TRBV10-3 to TRBJ2-1; 11 bases map to TRBD2. The CDR3 consists of 17 residues. CDR1 is ENHRY, CDR2 SYGVKD, per germline. J lost 4 bases, V lost 0 bases, and 5 bases had no gene match. The CDR3 bases are TGTGCCATCAGTGAGTCTTTAATAGCGGGGGGGTACAATGAGCAGTTCTTC. Translated: CAISESLIAGGYNEQFF.

Here the CDR3 reads CAWREGYTF. Here the CDR3 DNA reads TGTGCCTGGAGAGAAGGCTACACCTTC. V gene TRBV30 combines with J gene TRBJ1-2; D is undetermined. The V end was cut by 3 bases, the J end by 8 bases, with 4 bases between. This CDR3 spans 9 amino acids. The germline gives CDR1 GTSNPN, CDR2 SVGIG (reference sequence).

V and J are TRBV6-1 and TRBJ2-5, with D possibly matching TRBD2 (6 bases). The end of the DNA fits TRBJ2-7 better, so the J call may be wrong. The CDR3 has 14 residues. The germline CDR1 and CDR2 sequences are MNHNS and SASEGT. This CDR3 reads CASSERRGDNEQYF. The CDR3, as DNA: TGTGCCAGCAGTGAAAGGAGGGGAGACAACGAGCAGTACTTC.

This chain joins TRBV9 and TRBJ2-5; possibly TRBD1 or TRBD2 for D (5 bases each). Trimming took off 4 bases at V and 3 bases at J, with 13 bases between the two ends. CDR3 length equals 14 residues. CDR1 is SGDLS, CDR2 YYNGEE, per germline. The CDR3 sequence is CASSHGWGKETQYF. The CDR3 region has the DNA TGTGCCAGCAGCCACGGTTGGGGGAAAGAGACCCAGTACTTC.

This chain uses TRBV9 with TRBJ2-2; D could derive from TRBD1 or TRBD2 (5 bases each). Germline loops: CDR1 SGDLS, CDR2 YYNGEE. Trimming shortened V by 4 bases and J by 4 bases, and 14 bases separated the two germline ends. This CDR3 contains 15 residues. The CDR3 spells CASSYESGPTGELFF. The CDR3 nucleotides read TGTGCCAGCAGCTACGAATCGGGGCCCACCGGGGAGCTGTTTTTT.

The V call is TRBV7-2, the J call TRBJ2-7, with D perhaps matching TRBD1 or TRBD2 (6 bases each). Trimming cost V 1 base and J 2 bases, with 18 bases left between them. In germline, CDR1 is SGHTA, CDR2 FQGNSA. This CDR3 region has 17 residues. The CDR3 DNA reads as TGTGCCAGCAGCTTAGGACCTTGGGGGGCCTATGCCTACGAGCAGTACTTC. It specifies CASSLGPWGAYAYEQYF.

The CDR3 loop is CASSAGTSGINEQFF. In DNA form, the CDR3 reads TGTGCCAGCAGCGCCGGGACTAGCGGAATAAATGAGCAGTTCTTC. The rearrangement uses TRBV9 and TRBJ2-1; the match to TRBD2 covers 11 bases. Germline lookup yields CDR1 SGDLS and CDR2 YYNGEE. The CDR3 spans 15 residues. V lost 3 bases to trimming and J lost 7 bases; unmatched junction nucleotides: 6.

The chain joins TRBV4-1 to TRBJ2-7, with 7 nucleotides matching TRBD2. The CDR3 extends over 16 amino acids. CDR1 is MGHRA and CDR2 is YSYEKL in the germline V gene. Germline trimming cut 1 base from V and 2 bases from J; bases unmatched to any gene: 8. The CDR3, as DNA: TGCGCCAGCAGCCAAGGCCCCACGGGGGGAGCCTACGAGCAGTACTTC. The encoded protein is CASSQGPTGGAYEQYF.

V usage is TRBV10-3 and J usage is TRBJ2-5, with TRBD2 as a possible D gene (6 bases). Germline loops: CDR1 ENHRY, CDR2 SYGVKD. The CDR3 has 18 residues. Trimming cost V 7 bases and J 1 base, with 25 bases left between them. CDR3 residues: CAIKILAPYLHGQETQYF. For the CDR3, the DNA is TGTGCCATCAAGATTCTAGCGCCCTATCTACACGGCCAAGAGACCCAGTACTTC.

This chain joins TRBV30 and TRBJ2-5; perhaps TRBD1 as D (6 bases). V lost 3 bases, J lost 1 base, and 18 bases lay in between. The CDR3 runs 16 residues. CDR1 and CDR2 (germline): GTSNPN, SVGIG (reference sequence). The CDR3 sequence is CAWSAPTGQLQETQYF. The CDR3 DNA reads as TGTGCCTGGAGCGCACCGACCGGACAGCTCCAAGAGACCCAGTACTTC.

J is TRBJ2-2 and V is TRBV13; D gene uncertain. From germline, CDR1 is PRHDT and CDR2 FYEKMQ (reference sequence). The CDR3 sequence is 16 residues long. V was cut by 5 bases and J by 2 bases, with 15 bases left in between. This CDR3 reads CASSPAIRGNTGELFF. As DNA, the CDR3 is TGTGCCAGCAGCCCGGCGATTAGAGGTAACACCGGGGAGCTGTTTTTT.

This chain uses TRBV7-2 with TRBJ2-3, with TRBD2 identical over 13 bases. This CDR3 is built from 19 residues. Germline CDR1 SGHTA, CDR2 FQGNSA. Trimming at V came to 5 bases and at J to 0 bases, leaving 11 bases not matched to a gene. CDR3 region: CASSLGLAGTFTSTDTQYF. The CDR3 nucleotides read TGTGCCAGCAGCCTGGGACTAGCGGGGACATTTACTAGCACAGATACGCAGTATTTT.

This chain connects TRBV30 to TRBJ2-7, with no clear D. With 5 bases removed from V and 0 bases from J, the gap between germline ends came to 14 bases. This CDR3 is built from 14 residues. Germline V CDR1 and CDR2: GTSNPN, SVGIG (reference sequence). Here the CDR3 reads CAWVHRLGSYEQYF. The CDR3 coding sequence is TGTGCCTGGGTTCACCGACTGGGCTCCTACGAGCAGTACTTC.

This chain connects TRBV5-4 to TRBJ2-7, with 7 bases identical to TRBD1. With V trimmed by 3 bases and J by 6 bases, 3 bases remained unmatched. Germline CDR1 is SGHNT and CDR2 is YYREEE (reference sequence). The CDR3 extends over 12 amino acids. The chain's CDR3 is CASSSTGVEQYF. The CDR3 DNA reads TGTGCCAGCAGCTCCACAGGGGTCGAGCAGTACTTC. Variable domain in full (rest from reference TRBV5-4 and TRBJ2-7): ETGVTQSPTHLIKTRGQQVTLRCSSQSGHNTVSWYQQALGQGPQFIFQYYREEENGRGNFPPRFSGLQFPNYSSELNVNALELDDSALYLCASSSTGVEQYFGPGTRLTVT.

The J gene is TRBJ1-1, the V gene TRBV4-2; no clear D gene. The CDR3 has 13 residues. Germline CDR1 is LGHNA and CDR2 is YNFKEQ. Trimming took 1 base from V and 6 from J, leaving 9 bases between them. CDR3 bases: TGTGCCAGCAGCCAAGCCCTGGCGGCTGAAGCTTTCTTT. Translated: CASSQALAAEAFF.

The J gene is TRBJ1-1, the V gene TRBV19, with a possible D match to TRBD1 (6 bases). This CDR3 contains 15 residues. From germline, CDR1 is LNHDA and CDR2 SQIVND (reference sequence). The ends were cut back, 4 bases at V and 3 bases at J, with 15 bases in the middle. CDR3 residues: CASSRWRGFDTEAFF. For the CDR3, the DNA is TGTGCCAGTAGTAGGTGGAGGGGGTTTGACACTGAAGCTTTCTTT.

There are a few counts of this clone. The rearrangement links TRBV7-8 to TRBJ2-7; D not resolved. CDR1 and CDR2 from the germline V gene are SGHVS and FQNEAQ. Trimming stripped 1 base from V and 6 bases from J, with 13 bases between. The CDR3 has 14 amino acids. Written as DNA, the CDR3 is TGTGCCAGCAGCTTAGAATTGTCTGGGTCCGAGCAGTACTTC. It is translated as CASSLELSGSEQYF.